This TCR beta chain emerged from a study of blood T cell repertoires in COVID-19. Assay: immunoSEQ multiplex PCR; the TCRdb copy retains only in-frame clones and omits some. The sample holds about 220,000 clones, less than 90% seen once. Trimming removed 1 base at V and 4 bases at J, with 18 bases between. The CDR3 spans 17 residues. Germline V gives CDR1 KGHDR, CDR2 SFDVKD. The chain has TRBV24-1 and TRBJ1-2; D gene uncertain. Material for sequencing was PBMCs or T cells enriched from blood (not recorded which). The TCR sequence derives from a woman in her twenties or thirties who had recovered from COVID-19. CDR3 DNA: TGTGCCACCAGTGATTTTAAAGGGAGGAGAGCCGTCTATGGCTACACCTTC. Its protein is CATSDFKGRRAVYGYTF.